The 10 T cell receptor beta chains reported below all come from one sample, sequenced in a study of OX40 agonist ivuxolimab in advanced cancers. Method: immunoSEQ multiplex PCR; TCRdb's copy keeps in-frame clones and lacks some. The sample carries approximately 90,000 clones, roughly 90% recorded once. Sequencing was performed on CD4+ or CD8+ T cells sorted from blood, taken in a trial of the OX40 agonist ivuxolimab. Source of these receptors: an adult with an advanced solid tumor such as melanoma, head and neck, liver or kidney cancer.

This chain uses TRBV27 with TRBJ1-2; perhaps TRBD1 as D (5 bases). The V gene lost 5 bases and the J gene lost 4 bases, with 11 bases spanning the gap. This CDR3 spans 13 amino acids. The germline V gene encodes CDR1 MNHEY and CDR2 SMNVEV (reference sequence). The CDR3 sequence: CASSARQSYGYTF. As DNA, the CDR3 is TGTGCCAGCAGTGCTCGACAGAGCTATGGCTACACCTTC.

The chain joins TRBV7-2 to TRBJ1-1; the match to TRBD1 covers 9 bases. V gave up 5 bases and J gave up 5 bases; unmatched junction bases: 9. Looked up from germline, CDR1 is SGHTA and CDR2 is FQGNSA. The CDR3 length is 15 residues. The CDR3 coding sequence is TGTGCCAGCAGCCCTATGACAGGGGGGAATACTGAAGCTTTCTTT. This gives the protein CASSPMTGGNTEAFF.

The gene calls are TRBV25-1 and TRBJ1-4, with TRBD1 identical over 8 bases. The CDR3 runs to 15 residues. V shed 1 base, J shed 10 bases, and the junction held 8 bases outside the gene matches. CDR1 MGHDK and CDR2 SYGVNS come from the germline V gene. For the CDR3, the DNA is TGTGCCAGCAGTGAATTTGTTGGACAGGGTGGAAAACTGTTTTTT. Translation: CASSEFVGQGGKLFF.

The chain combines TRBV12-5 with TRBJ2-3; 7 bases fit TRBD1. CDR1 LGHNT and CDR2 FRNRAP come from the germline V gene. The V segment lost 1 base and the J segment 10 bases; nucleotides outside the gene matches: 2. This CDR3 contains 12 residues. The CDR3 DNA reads TGTGCTAGTGGTTTGGAGGGGGCGGCGCAGTATTTT. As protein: CASGLEGAAQYF.

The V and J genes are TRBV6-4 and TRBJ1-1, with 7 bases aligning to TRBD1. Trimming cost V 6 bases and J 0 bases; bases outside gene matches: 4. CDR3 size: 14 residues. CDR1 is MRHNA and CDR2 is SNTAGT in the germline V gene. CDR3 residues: CASRRQGMNTEAFF. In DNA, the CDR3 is TGTGCCAGCAGAAGACAGGGAATGAACACTGAAGCTTTCTTT.

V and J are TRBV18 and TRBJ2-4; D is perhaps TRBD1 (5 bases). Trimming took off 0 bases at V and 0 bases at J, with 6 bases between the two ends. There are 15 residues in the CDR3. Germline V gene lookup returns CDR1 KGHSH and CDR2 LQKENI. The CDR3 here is CASSPPQGAKNIQYF. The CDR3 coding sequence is TGTGCCAGCTCACCACCGCAGGGAGCCAAAAACATTCAGTACTTC.

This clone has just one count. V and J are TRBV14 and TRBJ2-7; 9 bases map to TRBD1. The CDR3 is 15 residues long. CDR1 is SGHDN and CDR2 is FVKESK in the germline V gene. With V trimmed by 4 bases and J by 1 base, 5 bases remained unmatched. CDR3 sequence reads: CASSLSGQGSYEQYF. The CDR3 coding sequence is TGTGCCAGCAGCCTCTCGGGACAGGGTTCCTACGAGCAGTACTTC.

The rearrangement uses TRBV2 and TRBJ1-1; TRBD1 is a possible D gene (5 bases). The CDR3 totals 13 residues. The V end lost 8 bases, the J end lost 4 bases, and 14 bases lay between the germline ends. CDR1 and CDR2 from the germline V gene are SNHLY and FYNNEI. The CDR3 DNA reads TGTGCCAGCGGGCCGTCGAGGGGCACTGAAGCTTTCTTT. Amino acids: CASGPSRGTEAFF.

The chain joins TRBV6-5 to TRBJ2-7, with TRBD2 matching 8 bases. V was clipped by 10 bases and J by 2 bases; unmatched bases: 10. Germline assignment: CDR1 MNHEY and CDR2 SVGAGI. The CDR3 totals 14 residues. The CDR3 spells CATLSGGGAYEQYF. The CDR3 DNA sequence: TGTGCCACCCTCTCGGGGGGGGGCGCCTACGAGCAGTACTTC.

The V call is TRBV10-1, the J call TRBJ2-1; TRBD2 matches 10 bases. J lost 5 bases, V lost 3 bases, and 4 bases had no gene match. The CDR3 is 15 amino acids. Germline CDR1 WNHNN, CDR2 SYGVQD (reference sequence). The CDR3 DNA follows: TGCGCCAGCAGTGAAGGACTAGCGGAACACAATGAGCAGTTCTTC. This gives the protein CASSEGLAEHNEQFF.